This TCR beta chain appears in the sequencing data of a study of blood T cell repertoires in COVID-19. Study context: The samples span acute and convalescent COVID-19 from the United States, Italy and Spain. T cells, B-cell-depleted T cells, or PBMCs provided the cDNA or gDNA that served as material.

This clone was detected only once. Per the study methods: Amplification from reference gene primers served as the basis for estimated nucleated cell counts. Libraries were prepared by immunoSEQ multiplex PCR; TCRdb keeps only in-frame clonotypes and omits some of them. V and J calls and clone size are those listed in that table; D and trimming were worked out from the DNA. Here the sample spans a few hundred thousand clones, around 82% being singletons. CDR3 length: 15 residues. Germline values: CDR1 SGHTA, CDR2 FQGNSA. J was trimmed by 8 bases and V by 4 bases; bases with no gene match: 6. Sequences were obtained from peripheral blood. The chain joins TRBV7-2 to TRBJ2-1; 12 bases are shared with TRBD2. The sequence was obtained from a human donor in a cohort sampled during active COVID-19. The CDR3 here is CASSSSSGGVHEQFF. CDR3 coding DNA: TGTGCCAGCAGCTCCTCTAGCGGGGGGGTCCATGAGCAGTTCTTC.